The 8 T cell receptor beta chains in this list originate from one sample, sequenced in a study of spatial heterogeneity in lung cancer. Via MiXCR, TCRdb re-called the 5' RACE reads, giving one row per CDR3 protein. The sample carries about 20,000 distinct CDR3 sequences, approximately 9.1% recorded once. Time point indicated: blood at routine non-recurrence follow-up after resection. Sample: PBMCs, taken at follow-up. All receptors derive from a female donor with early-stage non-small cell lung cancer.

This clonotype showed up many times. V is TRBV3-1 and J is TRBJ2-5; D is possibly TRBD2 (5 bases). V lost 6 bases and J lost 5, with 10 bases in between. Germline CDR1 and CDR2: LGHDT and YNNKEL (reference sequence). This CDR3 is 12 amino acids long. The CDR3 bases are TGTGCCAGCAGTCGGAGGATTGAGACCCAGTACTTC. Translated, it gives CASSRRIETQYF.

By frequency in the sample, this clonotype is medium-sized. The chain employs TRBV24-1 and TRBJ2-2; D may be TRBD1 (5 bases). The CDR3 is 15 amino acids. Germline V gene lookup returns CDR1 KGHDR and CDR2 SFDVKD. Deletions cut 0 bases from V and 6 bases from J, with 10 bases between. The CDR3, as DNA: TGTGCCACCAGTGATTTGCAGGGTTGGGCCGGGGAGCTGTTTTTT. Translation: CATSDLQGWAGELFF.

This clonotype was detected many times. The CDR3 loop is CASSLGGGSAEAFF. CDR3 coding DNA: TGTGCCAGCAGCTTAGGGGGAGGTAGCGCTGAAGCTTTCTTT. This chain links TRBV7-4 with TRBJ1-1; D gene unclear. CDR1 and CDR2 from the germline V gene are SGHVT and SQSDAQ. This CDR3 has 14 amino acids. Deletions cut 1 base from V and 6 bases from J, with 12 bases between. The complete variable domain, with remaining parts taken from reference TRBV7-4 and TRBJ1-1, reads GAGVSQSPRYKVAKRGRDVALRCDSISGHVTLYWYRQTLGQGSEVLTYSQSDAQRDKSGRPSGRFSAERPERSVSTLKIQRTEQGDSAVYLCASSLGGGSAEAFFGQGTRLTVV.

In its sample, this clonotype was seen many times. The rearrangement joins TRBV4-1 to TRBJ2-2; D gene uncertain. V lost 1 base and J 6 bases, leaving 12 bases between the germline ends. This CDR3 is 15 amino acids long. Germline assignment: CDR1 MGHRA and CDR2 YSYEKL. CDR3 sequence: CASSQGHREPGELFF. The CDR3, as DNA: TGCGCCAGCAGCCAAGGTCATAGGGAACCCGGGGAGCTGTTTTTT.

This clonotype was counted ten times or more. The rearrangement joins TRBV5-1 to TRBJ2-1; D unclear. The germline V gene has CDR1 SGHRS and CDR2 YFSETQ. The V gene lost 3 bases and the J gene lost 3 bases, with 7 bases spanning the gap. This CDR3 is 13 amino acids long. CDR3 nucleotide sequence: TGCGCCAGCAGCTGGGTCTACTACAATGAGCAGTTCTTC. Its translation is CASSWVYYNEQFF.

J is TRBJ2-1 and V is TRBV19, with D perhaps matching TRBD1 (8 bases). The ends were cut back, 7 bases at V and 9 bases at J, with 16 bases in the middle. Germline CDR1 and CDR2: LNHDA and SQIVND (reference sequence). The CDR3 totals 13 residues. CDR3 region: CASIEQGGVEQFF. The CDR3 coding sequence is TGTGCCAGTATAGAACAGGGGGGGGTTGAGCAGTTCTTC.

V is TRBV5-1 and J is TRBJ2-5; 8 bases align to TRBD1. The CDR3 spans 15 residues. Germline assignment: CDR1 SGHRS and CDR2 YFSETQ. Germline trimming cut 6 bases from V and 0 bases from J; bases unmatched to any gene: 7. This CDR3 reads CASKPGTGYQETQYF. For the CDR3, the DNA is TGCGCCAGCAAACCCGGGACAGGATACCAAGAGACCCAGTACTTC.

This clonotype showed up many times. This rearrangement joins TRBV7-9 to TRBJ2-5; no firm D call. Trimming cost V 1 base and J 3 bases, with 9 bases left between them. CDR1 and CDR2 from the germline V gene are SEHNR and FQNEAQ (reference sequence). This CDR3 comprises 14 residues. As DNA, the CDR3 is TGTGCCAGCAGCTTAGTAGGATACAAAGAGACCCAGTACTTC. Translating it yields CASSLVGYKETQYF.